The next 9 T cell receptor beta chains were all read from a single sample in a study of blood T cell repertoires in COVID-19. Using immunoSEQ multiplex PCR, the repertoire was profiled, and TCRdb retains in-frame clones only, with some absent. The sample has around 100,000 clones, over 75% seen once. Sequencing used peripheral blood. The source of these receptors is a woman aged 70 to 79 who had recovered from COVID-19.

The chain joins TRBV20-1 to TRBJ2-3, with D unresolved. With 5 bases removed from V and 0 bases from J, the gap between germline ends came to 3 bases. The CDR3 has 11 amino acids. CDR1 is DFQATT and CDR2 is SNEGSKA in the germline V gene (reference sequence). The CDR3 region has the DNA TGCAGTGCTCTCAGCACAGATACGCAGTATTTT. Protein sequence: CSALSTDTQYF.

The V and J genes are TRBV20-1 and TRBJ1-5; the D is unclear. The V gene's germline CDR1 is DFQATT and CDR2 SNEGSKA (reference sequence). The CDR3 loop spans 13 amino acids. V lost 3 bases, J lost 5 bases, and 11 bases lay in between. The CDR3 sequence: CSASVRAYQPQHF. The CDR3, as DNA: TGCAGTGCTAGTGTGAGGGCTTATCAGCCCCAGCATTTT.

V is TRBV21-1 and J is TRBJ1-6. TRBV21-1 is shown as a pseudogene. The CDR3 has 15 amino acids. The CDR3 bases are TGTGCCAGCAGCAAAGGGAGCTCCTATAATTCACCCCTCCACTTT. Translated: CASSKGSSYNSPLHF.

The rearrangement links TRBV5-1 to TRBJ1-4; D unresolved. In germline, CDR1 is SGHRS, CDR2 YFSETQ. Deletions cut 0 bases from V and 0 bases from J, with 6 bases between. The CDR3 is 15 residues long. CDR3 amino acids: CASSLGAATNEKLFF. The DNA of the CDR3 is TGCGCCAGCAGCTTGGGAGCTGCAACTAATGAAAAACTGTTTTTT.

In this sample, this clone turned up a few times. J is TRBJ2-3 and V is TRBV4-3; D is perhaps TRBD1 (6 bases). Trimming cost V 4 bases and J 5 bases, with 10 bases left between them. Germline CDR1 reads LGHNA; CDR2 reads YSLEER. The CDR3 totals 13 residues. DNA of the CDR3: TGCGCCAGCAGCCTCCTAGGGGGAGATACGCAGTATTTT. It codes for CASSLLGGDTQYF.

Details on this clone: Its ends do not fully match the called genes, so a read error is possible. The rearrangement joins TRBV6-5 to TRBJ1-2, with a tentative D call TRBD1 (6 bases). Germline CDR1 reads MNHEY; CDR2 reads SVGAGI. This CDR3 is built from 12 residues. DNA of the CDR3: TGTGCCAGCAGAGGACAGCCCTATGTCTACACCTTC. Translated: CASRGQPYVYTF.

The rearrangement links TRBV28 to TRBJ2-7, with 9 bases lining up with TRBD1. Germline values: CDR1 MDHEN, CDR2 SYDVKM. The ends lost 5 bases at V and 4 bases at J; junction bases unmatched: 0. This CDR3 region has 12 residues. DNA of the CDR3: TGTGCCAGCAGTGGACAGGGGTACGAGCAGTACTTC. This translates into CASSGQGYEQYF.

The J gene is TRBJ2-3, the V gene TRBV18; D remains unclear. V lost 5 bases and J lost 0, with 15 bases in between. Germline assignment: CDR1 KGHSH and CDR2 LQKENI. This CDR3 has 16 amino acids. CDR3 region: CASSSTAYPSTDTQYF. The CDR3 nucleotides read TGTGCCAGCTCATCTACAGCATATCCTAGCACAGATACGCAGTATTTT.

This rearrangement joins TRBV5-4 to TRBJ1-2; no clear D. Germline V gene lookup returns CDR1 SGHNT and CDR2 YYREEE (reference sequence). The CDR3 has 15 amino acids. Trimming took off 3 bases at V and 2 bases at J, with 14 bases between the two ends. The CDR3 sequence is CASSSTIGGNYGYTF. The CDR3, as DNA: TGTGCCAGCAGCTCCACAATTGGCGGGAACTATGGCTACACCTTC.